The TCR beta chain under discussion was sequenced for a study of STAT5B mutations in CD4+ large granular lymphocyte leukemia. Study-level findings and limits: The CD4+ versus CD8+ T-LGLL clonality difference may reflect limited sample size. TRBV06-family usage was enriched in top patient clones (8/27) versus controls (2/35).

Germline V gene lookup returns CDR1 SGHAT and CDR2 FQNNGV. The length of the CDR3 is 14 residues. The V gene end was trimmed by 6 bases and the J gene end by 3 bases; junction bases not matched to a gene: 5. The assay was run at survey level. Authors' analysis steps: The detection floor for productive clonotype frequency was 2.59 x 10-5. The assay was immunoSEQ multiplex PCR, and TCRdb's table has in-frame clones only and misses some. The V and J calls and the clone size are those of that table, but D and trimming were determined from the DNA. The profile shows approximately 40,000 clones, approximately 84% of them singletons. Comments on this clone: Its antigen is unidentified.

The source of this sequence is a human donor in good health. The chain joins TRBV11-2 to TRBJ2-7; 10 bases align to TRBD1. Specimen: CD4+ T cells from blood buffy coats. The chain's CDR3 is CASRTGGGGYEQYF. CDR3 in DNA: TGTGCCAGCAGGACAGGGGGCGGCGGCTACGAGCAGTACTTC.